This entry lists 12 T cell receptor beta chains sequenced from one sample in a study of blood T cell repertoires in COVID-19. Measured with immunoSEQ multiplex PCR; TCRdb has only the in-frame clones, and not every one. This table has 450,000 to 500,000 clones, 80% to 90% appearing once. The sample was peripheral blood. All receptors come from a human donor in a cohort sampled during active COVID-19.

This clone has just one count. CDR3: CATSRDRLAGVDEQYF. As DNA, the CDR3 is TGTGCCACCAGCAGAGATCGACTAGCGGGAGTTGACGAGCAGTACTTC. The chain links TRBV15 to TRBJ2-7; 12 nucleotides match TRBD2. Trimming cost V 0 bases and J 5 bases; bases outside gene matches: 5. The length of the CDR3 is 16 residues. Germline V gene sequence: CDR1 LNHNV, CDR2 YYDKDF (reference sequence).

This chain links TRBV5-6 with TRBJ2-2; TRBD2 is a possible D gene (5 bases). There are 13 residues in the CDR3. The V and J ends lost 10 bases and 2 bases respectively, with 12 bases between them. From germline, CDR1 is SGHDT and CDR2 YYEEEE. The CDR3 sequence: CAGGRINTGELFF. The CDR3 DNA sequence: TGTGCCGGAGGCAGGATTAACACCGGGGAGCTGTTTTTT. The full variable domain, completed using reference TRBV5-6 and TRBJ2-2, is DAGVTQSPTHLIKTRGQQVTLRCSPKSGHDTVSWYQQALGQGPQFIFQYYEEEERQRGNFPDRFSGHQFPNYSSELNVNALLLGDSALYLCAGGRINTGELFFGEGSRLTVL.

The gene calls are TRBV2 and TRBJ1-1; a possible D gene is TRBD1 (5 bases). V was shortened by 6 bases and J by 4 bases, with 15 bases between the two germline ends. Germline V CDR1 and CDR2: SNHLY, FYNNEI. The CDR3 runs 14 residues. As DNA, the CDR3 is TGTGCCAGCAGCGGTCAGGGAATTGTCACTGAAGCTTTCTTT. This codes for CASSGQGIVTEAFF.

V and J are TRBV5-1 and TRBJ1-2, with 7 bases that match TRBD1. Unmatched junction bases numbered 18, after V lost 3 bases and J lost 4 bases. The CDR3 length is 18 residues. CDR1 SGHRS and CDR2 YFSETQ come from the germline V gene. This chain's CDR3 is CASSSGATGRPGLYGYTF. The CDR3 DNA reads as TGCGCCAGCAGCTCGGGGGCGACAGGGCGTCCTGGCCTCTATGGCTACACCTTC. The full variable domain, completed using reference TRBV5-1 and TRBJ1-2, is KAGVTQTPRYLIKTRGQQVTLSCSPISGHRSVSWYQQTPGQGLQFLFEYFSETQRNKGNFPGRFSGRQFSNSRSEMNVSTLELGDSALYLCASSSGATGRPGLYGYTFGSGTRLTVV.

The rearrangement joins TRBV5-1 to TRBJ2-7; tentatively, D is TRBD2 (7 bases). This CDR3 is 13 amino acids long. Germline V gene data show CDR1 as SGHRS and CDR2 as YFSETQ. The V gene lost 0 bases and the J gene lost 7 bases, with 11 bases spanning the gap. The CDR3 sequence is CASSLEGGSEQYF. DNA of the CDR3: TGCGCCAGCAGCTTGGAGGGGGGGTCAGAGCAGTACTTC.

On this clone: The junction departs from germline at one end; a sequencing error may be responsible. V usage is TRBV7-2 and J usage is TRBJ2-7, with a possible D match to TRBD2 (5 bases). The CDR3 is 13 residues long. Germline V gene sequence: CDR1 SGHTA, CDR2 FQGNSA. CDR3 sequence reads: CASSPAQKAVLDF. The CDR3 bases are TGTGCCAGCAGCCCGGCTCAAAAAGCGGTTCTGGACTTC.

Turning to this clone: The sample holds other DNA sequences that translate to the same CDR3. V usage is TRBV20-1 and J usage is TRBJ2-1, with TRBD2 matching over 7 bases. The CDR3 totals 16 residues. The ends lost 3 bases at V and 0 bases at J; junction bases unmatched: 8. Germline V lookup: CDR1 DFQATT, CDR2 SNEGSKA (reference sequence). CDR3 sequence reads: CSASNRLADSYNEQFF. The CDR3 coding sequence is TGCAGTGCTAGTAACCGGCTAGCGGACTCCTACAATGAGCAGTTCTTC.

This chain uses TRBV4-1 with TRBJ2-2, with D perhaps TRBD2 (5 bases). This CDR3 is built from 16 residues. Trimming stripped 1 base from V and 4 bases from J, with 13 bases between. CDR1 MGHRA and CDR2 YSYEKL come from the germline V gene. The CDR3 is CASSQGERTATGELFF. The DNA of the CDR3 is TGCGCCAGCAGCCAAGGCGAGAGGACTGCCACCGGGGAGCTGTTTTTT.

This chain connects TRBV27 to TRBJ2-7; 12 bases agree with TRBD1. Per the germline V gene, CDR1 is MNHEY and CDR2 is SMNVEV (reference sequence). The CDR3 length is 16 residues. Trimming at V came to 3 bases and at J to 7 bases, leaving 10 bases not matched to a gene. The CDR3 here is CASSFYGTGGVGEQYF. The CDR3 coding sequence is TGTGCCAGCAGTTTTTACGGGACAGGGGGCGTGGGGGAGCAGTACTTC.

A single count supports this clone. The rearrangement links TRBV6-6 to TRBJ2-1; D is unresolved. Looked up from germline, CDR1 is MNHNY and CDR2 is SVGAGI (reference sequence). CDR3 length equals 11 residues. V lost 8 bases and J lost 7, with 9 bases in between. The CDR3 nucleotides are TGTGCCAGCTTCCGAGGTAATGAGCAGTTCTTC. Translated, it gives CASFRGNEQFF.

The V call is TRBV9, the J call TRBJ2-3; TRBD1 aligns across 7 bases. This CDR3 spans 14 amino acids. V trimming: 4 bases; J trimming: 2 bases; junction bases outside the gene matches: 4. In germline, CDR1 is SGDLS, CDR2 YYNGEE. The chain's CDR3 is CASSRDSLTDTQYF. Written as DNA, the CDR3 is TGTGCCAGCAGCCGGGACAGCCTCACAGATACGCAGTATTTT.

V usage is TRBV30 and J usage is TRBJ2-3; no firm D call. Trimming pared 0 bases from V and 8 bases from J, leaving 9 bases between. The germline V gene has CDR1 GTSNPN and CDR2 SVGIG (reference sequence). The CDR3 sequence is 12 residues long. This CDR3 reads CAWSVSRGTQYF. The CDR3 DNA is TGTGCCTGGAGTGTATCCCGCGGTACGCAGTATTTT.